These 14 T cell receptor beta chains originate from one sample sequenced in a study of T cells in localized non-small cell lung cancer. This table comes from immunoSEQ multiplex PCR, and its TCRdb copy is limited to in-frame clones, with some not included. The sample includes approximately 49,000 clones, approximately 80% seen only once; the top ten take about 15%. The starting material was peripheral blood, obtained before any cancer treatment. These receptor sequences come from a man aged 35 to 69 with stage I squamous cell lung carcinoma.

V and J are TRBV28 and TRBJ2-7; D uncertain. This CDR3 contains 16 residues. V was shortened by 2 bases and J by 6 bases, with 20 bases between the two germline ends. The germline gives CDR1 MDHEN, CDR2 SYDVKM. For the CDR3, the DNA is TGTGCCAGCAGTTTAGTGTACGGGTTCCAAGTTAGCGAGCAGTACTTC. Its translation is CASSLVYGFQVSEQYF.

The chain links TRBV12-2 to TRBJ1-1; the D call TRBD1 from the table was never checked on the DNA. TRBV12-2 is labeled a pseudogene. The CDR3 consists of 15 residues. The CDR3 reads CASPHQGQGDTEAFF. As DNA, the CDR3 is TGTGCAAGTCCCCACCAGGGACAGGGCGACACTGAAGCTTTCTTT.

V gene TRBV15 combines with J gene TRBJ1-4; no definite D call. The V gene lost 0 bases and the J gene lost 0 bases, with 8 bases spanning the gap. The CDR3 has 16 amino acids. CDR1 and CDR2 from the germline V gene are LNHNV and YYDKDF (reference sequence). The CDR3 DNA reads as TGTGCCACCAGCAGAGAACAGATTGCAACTAATGAAAAACTGTTTTTT. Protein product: CATSREQIATNEKLFF.

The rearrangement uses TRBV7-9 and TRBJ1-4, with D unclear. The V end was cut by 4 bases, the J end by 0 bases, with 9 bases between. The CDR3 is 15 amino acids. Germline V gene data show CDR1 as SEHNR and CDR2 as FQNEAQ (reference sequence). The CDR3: CASSSPSATNEKLFF. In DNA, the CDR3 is TGTGCCAGCAGCTCCCCATCTGCAACTAATGAAAAACTGTTTTTT. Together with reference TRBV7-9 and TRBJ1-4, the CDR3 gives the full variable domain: DTGVSQNPRHKITKRGQNVTFRCDPISEHNRLYWYRQTLGQGPEFLTYFQNEAQLEKSRLLSDRFSAERPKGSFSTLEIQRTEQGDSAMYLCASSSPSATNEKLFFGSGTQLSVL.

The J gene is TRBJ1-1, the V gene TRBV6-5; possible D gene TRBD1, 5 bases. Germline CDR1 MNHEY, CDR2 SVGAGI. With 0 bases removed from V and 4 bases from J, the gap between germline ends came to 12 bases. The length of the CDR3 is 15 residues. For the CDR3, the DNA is TGTGCCAGCAGTTACTCGGCCGGGGGATTCACTGAAGCTTTCTTT. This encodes CASSYSAGGFTEAFF.

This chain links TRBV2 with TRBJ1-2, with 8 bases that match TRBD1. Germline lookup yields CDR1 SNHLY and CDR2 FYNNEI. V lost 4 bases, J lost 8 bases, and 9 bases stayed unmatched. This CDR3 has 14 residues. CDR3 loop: CASSGLQGARGYTF. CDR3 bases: TGTGCCAGCAGTGGGCTCCAGGGGGCGCGGGGCTACACCTTC.

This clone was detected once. CDR3 in amino acids: CASSIEGLSGSGEQFF. In DNA form, the CDR3 reads TGTGCCAGCAGCATCGAGGGACTATCGGGGTCGGGGGAGCAGTTCTTC. The chain carries TRBV4-2 and TRBJ2-1, with 7 bases that match TRBD2. Germline CDR1 is LGHNA and CDR2 is YNFKEQ. Trimming at V came to 5 bases and at J to 10 bases, leaving 17 bases not matched to a gene. The CDR3 has 16 amino acids.

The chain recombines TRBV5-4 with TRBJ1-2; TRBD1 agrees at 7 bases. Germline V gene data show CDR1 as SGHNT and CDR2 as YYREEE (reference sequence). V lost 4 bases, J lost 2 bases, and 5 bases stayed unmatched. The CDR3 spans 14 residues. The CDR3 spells CASSAGQLNYGYTF. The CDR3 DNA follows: TGTGCCAGCAGCGCGGGACAGCTCAACTATGGCTACACCTTC.

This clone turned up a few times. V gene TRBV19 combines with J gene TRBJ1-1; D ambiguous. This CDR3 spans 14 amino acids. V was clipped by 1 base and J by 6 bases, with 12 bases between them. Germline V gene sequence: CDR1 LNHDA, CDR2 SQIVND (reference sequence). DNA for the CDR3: TGTGCCAGTAGTATAGGCACAAGGGATCCTGAAGCTTTCTTT. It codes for CASSIGTRDPEAFF.

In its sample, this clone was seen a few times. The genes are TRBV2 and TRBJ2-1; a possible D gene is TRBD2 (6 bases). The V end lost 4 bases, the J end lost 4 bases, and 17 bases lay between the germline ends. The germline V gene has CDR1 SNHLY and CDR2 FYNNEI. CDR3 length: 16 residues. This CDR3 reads CASSVTGLAGYNEQFF. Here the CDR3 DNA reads TGTGCCAGCAGTGTAACGGGACTGGCCGGGTACAATGAGCAGTTCTTC.

This CDR3 is CASSSTTTNTGELFF. The CDR3, as DNA: TGCGCCAGCAGCTCGACGACAACGAACACCGGGGAGCTGTTTTTT. The gene calls are TRBV5-1 and TRBJ2-2; unclear D gene. Germline CDR1 and CDR2: SGHRS and YFSETQ. CDR3 length: 15 amino acids. V shed 3 bases and J shed 0 bases, with 9 bases lying between them. Together with reference TRBV5-1 and TRBJ2-2, the CDR3 gives the full variable domain: KAGVTQTPRYLIKTRGQQVTLSCSPISGHRSVSWYQQTPGQGLQFLFEYFSETQRNKGNFPGRFSGRQFSNSRSEMNVSTLELGDSALYLCASSSTTTNTGELFFGEGSRLTVL.

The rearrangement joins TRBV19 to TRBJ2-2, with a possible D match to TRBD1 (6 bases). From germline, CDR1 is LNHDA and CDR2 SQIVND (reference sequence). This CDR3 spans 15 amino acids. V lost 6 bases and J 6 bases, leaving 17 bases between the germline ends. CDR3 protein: CASSPLDRSAGELFF. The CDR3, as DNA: TGTGCCAGTAGCCCCTTGGACAGATCTGCCGGGGAGCTGTTTTTT.

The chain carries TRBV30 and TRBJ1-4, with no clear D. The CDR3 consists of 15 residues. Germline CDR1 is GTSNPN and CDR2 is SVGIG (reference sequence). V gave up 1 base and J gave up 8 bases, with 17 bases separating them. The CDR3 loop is CAWSAPGPRREKLFF. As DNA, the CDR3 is TGTGCCTGGAGTGCCCCTGGACCCAGGCGGGAAAAACTGTTTTTT.

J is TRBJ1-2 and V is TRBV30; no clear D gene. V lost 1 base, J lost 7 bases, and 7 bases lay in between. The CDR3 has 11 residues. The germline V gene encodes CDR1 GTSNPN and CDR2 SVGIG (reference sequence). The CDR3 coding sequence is TGTGCCTGGAGTGAAGCATTTGGCTACACCTTC. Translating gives CAWSEAFGYTF.